This TCR beta chain appears in the sequencing data of a study of beta chain features in type 1 diabetes. General observations from the study: Among patients, naive, central memory and Treg TCRB repertoires appeared more similar than among healthy donors.

Every isolated RNA sample was fully reverse transcribed, so sequencing captured expressed TCRB transcripts. Profiled with immunoSEQ multiplex PCR; TCRdb holds only in-frame clones, not every one. Of approximately 140,000 clones detected, roughly 10% appear once; the ten largest clones hold 0.5% to 0.65%. This clone has a handful of counts. What it recognizes is unknown. Heparinised blood was drawn once per donor, averaging about 116 mL. The CDR3 has 12 amino acids. V gave up 0 bases and J gave up 11 bases, with 10 bases separating them. The germline gives CDR1 MNHEY, CDR2 SVGAGI. Specimen: central memory CD4+ T cells from blood. The chain links TRBV6-5 to TRBJ1-1; no firm D call. This TCR was sampled from a woman between 40 and 50 years old in good health. The CDR3 nucleotides are TGTGCCAGCAGTTACTCTTCGCAGTCGGCTTTCTTT. Amino acid sequence: CASSYSSQSAFF.